The 17 T cell receptor beta chains presented below share a single source sample, sequenced in a study of blood T cell repertoires in COVID-19. Only in-frame clones appear in the TCRdb table, and some are missing; sequencing was by immunoSEQ multiplex PCR. The table records 300,000 to 400,000 clones, more than 70% of them present only once. What was sequenced was peripheral blood. Every receptor here comes from a woman between 45 and 60 years old who had recovered from COVID-19.

This rearrangement joins TRBV27 to TRBJ2-7, with 7 bases that match TRBD2. V dropped 2 bases and J dropped 2; count of bases not matched to a gene: 12. The CDR3 contains 17 residues. The V gene's germline CDR1 is MNHEY and CDR2 SMNVEV (reference sequence). The CDR3 region has the DNA TGTGCCAGCAGTTTAAAGGATGGGAGGGTCCGAACCTACGAGCAGTACTTC. Its translation: CASSLKDGRVRTYEQYF.

With respect to this clone: Other DNA sequences from this sample encode an identical CDR3 as well. The chain recombines TRBV19 with TRBJ1-6; D might be TRBD1 (5 bases). V lost 3 bases, J lost 5 bases, and 8 bases lay in between. The length of the CDR3 is 14 residues. The germline V gene encodes CDR1 LNHDA and CDR2 SQIVND (reference sequence). CDR3 bases: TGTGCCAGTAGTATGGGGCGGAATAATTCACCCCTCCACTTT. Translating it yields CASSMGRNNSPLHF.

This clone has a single count. This chain joins TRBV4-2 and TRBJ2-1; TRBD2 might be the D (5 bases). CDR1 and CDR2 from the germline V gene are LGHNA and YNFKEQ. Trimming left V 1 base short and J 3 bases short, with 10 bases between. CDR3 length equals 15 residues. The DNA of the CDR3 is TGTGCCAGCAGCCAAGGCAGCGGCTACTACAATGAGCAGTTCTTC. This translates into CASSQGSGYYNEQFF.

The rearrangement joins TRBV7-9 to TRBJ1-1; D is possibly TRBD1 (5 bases). Germline V gene data show CDR1 as SEHNR and CDR2 as FQNEAQ (reference sequence). CDR3 length: 14 residues. The V end was cut by 2 bases, the J end by 4 bases, with 11 bases between. This chain's CDR3 is CASSLYRTGTEAFF. The CDR3 DNA is TGTGCCAGCAGCTTATACAGGACGGGCACTGAAGCTTTCTTT.

This chain joins TRBV9 and TRBJ1-1, with TRBD1 as a possible D gene (6 bases). Germline CDR1 reads SGDLS; CDR2 reads YYNGEE. CDR3 size: 15 residues. Trimming removed 4 bases from V and 6 bases from J, with 19 bases in between. Written as DNA, the CDR3 is TGTGCCAGCAGCTCGACGGCCGGGACAAGCGCTGAAGCTTTCTTT. It codes for CASSSTAGTSAEAFF.

This clone is a singleton in its sample. The chain's CDR3 is CASSPDLDQPQHF. CDR3 nucleotides: TGTGCCAGCTCACCTGACTTGGATCAGCCCCAGCATTTT. The V gene is TRBV18, the J gene TRBJ1-5, with D unclear. CDR1 and CDR2 from the germline V gene are KGHSH and LQKENI. V dropped 3 bases and J dropped 5 bases, with 8 bases sitting between them. CDR3 length: 13 residues. The whole variable domain, filled in from reference TRBV18 and TRBJ1-5, reads NAGVMQNPRHLVRRRGQEARLRCSPMKGHSHVYWYRQLPEEGLKFMVYLQKENIIDESGMPKERFSAEFPKEGPSILRIQQVVRGDSAAYFCASSPDLDQPQHFGDGTRLSIL.

Points on this clone: This sample also contains other DNA sequences that code for the same CDR3. The rearrangement joins TRBV7-2 to TRBJ2-1; TRBD2 matches 15 bases. The CDR3 totals 16 residues. The ends lost 4 bases at V and 6 bases at J; junction bases unmatched: 4. In germline, CDR1 is SGHTA, CDR2 FQGNSA. The CDR3 DNA reads as TGTGCCAGCAGCTCCCCGGGACTAGCGGGAGGCAATGAGCAGTTCTTC. The encoded protein is CASSSPGLAGGNEQFF.

The J gene is TRBJ2-7, the V gene TRBV10-3, with D perhaps matching TRBD1 (5 bases). Trimming stripped 4 bases from V and 3 bases from J, with 7 bases between. The CDR3 is 12 amino acids. Germline-derived CDR1 and CDR2 are ENHRY and SYGVKD. Here the CDR3 DNA reads TGTGCCATCAGTGGAGACAGCTACGAGCAGTACTTC. Translating gives CAISGDSYEQYF.

The CDR3 loop is CASFRSASGNSPLHF. CDR3 sequence (DNA): TGTGCCAGCTTTCGGTCGGCTTCGGGTAATTCACCCCTCCACTTT. The V and J genes are TRBV6-5 and TRBJ1-6; no definite D call. V was cut by 8 bases and J by 6 bases, with 17 bases left in between. This CDR3 comprises 15 residues. Germline assignment: CDR1 MNHEY and CDR2 SVGAGI.

The chain uses TRBV12-3 or TRBV12-4 and TRBJ1-3; the D is unclear. V was shortened by 7 bases and J by 0 bases, with 7 bases between the two germline ends. The CDR3 runs 13 residues. The CDR3 here is CASMGDSGNTIYF. In DNA form, the CDR3 reads TGTGCCAGCATGGGAGACTCTGGAAACACCATATATTTT.

CDR3 amino acids: CASSSQGYEQYF. For the CDR3, the DNA is TGTGCCAGTAGTAGTCAGGGGTACGAGCAGTACTTC. This chain connects TRBV19 to TRBJ2-7; TRBD1 is a possible D gene (6 bases). Germline loops: CDR1 LNHDA, CDR2 SQIVND (reference sequence). The germline V and J ends were trimmed by 4 bases and 4 bases, with 8 bases remaining between them. CDR3 length: 12 residues. Drawing the rest from reference TRBV19 and TRBJ2-7, the complete variable domain is DGGITQSPKYLFRKEGQNVTLSCEQNLNHDAMYWYRQDPGQGLRLIYYSQIVNDFQKGDIAEGYSVSREKKESFPLTVTSAQKNPTAFYLCASSSQGYEQYFGPGTRLTVT.

The CDR3 DNA reads TGTGCCAGCAGCTTATATCTTTACAATGAGCAGTTCTTC. This translates into CASSLYLYNEQFF. The chain has TRBV7-3 and TRBJ2-1; D uncertain. CDR3 length: 13 residues. The V gene lost 2 bases and the J gene lost 4 bases, with 6 bases spanning the gap. Germline V gene sequence: CDR1 SGHTA, CDR2 FQGTGA.

The rearrangement links TRBV6-2 or TRBV6-3 to TRBJ2-2; D not resolved. Per the germline V gene, CDR1 is MNHEY and CDR2 is SVGEGT. The ends were cut back, 5 bases at V and 4 bases at J, with 11 bases in the middle. The CDR3 contains 14 residues. The CDR3 loop is CASSKDMTTGELFF. The DNA for the CDR3 is TGTGCCAGCAGTAAAGACATGACCACCGGGGAGCTGTTTTTT.

The gene calls are TRBV7-2 and TRBJ1-2, with TRBD1 as a possible D gene (6 bases). The CDR3 has 17 amino acids. Germline CDR1 SGHTA, CDR2 FQGNSA. V was clipped by 0 bases and J by 4 bases, with 18 bases between them. CDR3 sequence (DNA): TGTGCCAGCAGCTTAGCTTCCGGACAGTATAATAGCTATGGCTACACCTTC. Amino acids: CASSLASGQYNSYGYTF. The full variable domain, with the rest looked up from reference TRBV7-2 and TRBJ1-2, is GAGVSQSPSNKVTEKGKDVELRCDPISGHTALYWYRQSLGQGLEFLIYFQGNSAPDKSGLPSDRFSAERTGGSVSTLTIQRTQQEDSAVYLCASSLASGQYNSYGYTFGSGTRLTVV.

The genes are TRBV5-4 and TRBJ2-6; 10 bases map to TRBD2. Trimming removed 4 bases from V and 2 bases from J; junction bases left unmatched: 3. The CDR3 sequence is 16 residues long. Germline CDR1 reads SGHNT; CDR2 reads YYREEE (reference sequence). The CDR3 loop reads CASSLGTSAGANVLTF. The CDR3 nucleotides read TGTGCCAGCAGCCTCGGGACTAGCGCTGGGGCCAACGTCCTGACTTTC.

J is TRBJ1-1 and V is TRBV7-3; the D gene is possibly TRBD1 (6 bases). Trimming cost V 4 bases and J 5 bases, with 17 bases left between them. Germline values: CDR1 SGHTA, CDR2 FQGTGA. The CDR3 extends over 15 amino acids. CDR3 coding DNA: TGTGCCAGCAGCTCTGGTGGGGACACGCAAACTGAAGCTTTCTTT. Translation: CASSSGGDTQTEAFF.

This chain connects TRBV28 to TRBJ1-2; 7 nucleotides agree with TRBD1. Per the germline V gene, CDR1 is MDHEN and CDR2 is SYDVKM. The CDR3 consists of 14 residues. Trimming at V came to 7 bases and at J to 5 bases, leaving 10 bases not matched to a gene. CDR3 amino acids: CASNTGTEVYGYTF. The CDR3 DNA reads TGTGCCAGCAACACCGGGACAGAAGTTTATGGCTACACCTTC.